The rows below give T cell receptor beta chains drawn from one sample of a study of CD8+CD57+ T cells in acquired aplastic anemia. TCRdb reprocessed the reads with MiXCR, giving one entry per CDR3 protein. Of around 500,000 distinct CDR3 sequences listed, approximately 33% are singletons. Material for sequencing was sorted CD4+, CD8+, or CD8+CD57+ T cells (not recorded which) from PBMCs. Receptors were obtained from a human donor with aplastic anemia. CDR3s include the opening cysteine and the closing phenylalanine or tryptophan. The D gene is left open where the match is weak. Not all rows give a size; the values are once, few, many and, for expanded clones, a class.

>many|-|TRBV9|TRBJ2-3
TGTGCCAGCAGCGTAGAAGCGGTGGCAGATACGCAGTATTTT
CASSVEAVADTQYF
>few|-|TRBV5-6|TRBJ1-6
TGTGCCAGCAGCTTTGGGATCACGCGGAATTCACCCCTCCACTTT
CASSFGITRNSPLHF
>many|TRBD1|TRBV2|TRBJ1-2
TGTGCCAGCAGCTTGACAGGGGGCGCGGCTGGCTACACCTTC
CASSLTGGAAGYTF
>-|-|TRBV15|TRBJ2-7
TGTGCCACCAGCAGAGGGGGGGGACAGCATTTCTACGAGCAGTACTTC
CATSRGGGQHFYEQYF
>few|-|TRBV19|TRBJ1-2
TGTGCCTGGAGTTCGTCGGGCTATGGCTACACCTTC
CAWSSSGYGYTF
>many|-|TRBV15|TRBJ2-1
TGTGCCACCAGCAGGGACCAGCTGGCAAATGAGCAGTTCTTC
CATSRDQLANEQFF
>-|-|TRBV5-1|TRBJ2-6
TGCGCCAGCAGCCTGTCCCCGGCGCCTGGGGCCAACGTCCTGACTTTC
CASSLSPAPGANVLTF
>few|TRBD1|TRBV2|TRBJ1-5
TGTGCCAGCAGTGGGTGGACAGGGGACTTCAATCAGCCCCAGCATTTT
CASSGWTGDFNQPQHF
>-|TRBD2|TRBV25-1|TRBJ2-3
TGTGCCAGCGCCGATCGGGGGGGTCAGGATACGCAGTATTTT
CASADRGGQDTQYF
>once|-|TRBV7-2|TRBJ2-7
TGTGCCAGCAGCTTAGTTTACAGTTACGAGCAGTACTTC
CASSLVYSYEQYF
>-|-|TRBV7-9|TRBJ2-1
TGTGCCAGCAGCTTAGCAGGGGGCTACAATGAGCAGTTCTTC
CASSLAGGYNEQFF
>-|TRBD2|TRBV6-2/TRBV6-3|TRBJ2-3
TGTGCCAGCAGTTACACTAGCGGGAACACAGATACGCAGTATTTT
CASSYTSGNTDTQYF
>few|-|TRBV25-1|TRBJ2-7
TGTGCCAGCAGCCTCCGAGAAACCGCGAGCCCCTACGAGCAGTACTTC
CASSLRETASPYEQYF
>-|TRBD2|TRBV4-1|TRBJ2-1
TGCGCCAGCAGCCAGGCTACCCCTAGCGGAGTTCACAATGAGCAGTTCTTC
CASSQATPSGVHNEQFF
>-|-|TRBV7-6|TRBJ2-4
TGTGCCGGCAGCTTGGGGCCTTTGACTACGTTGGCCAAAAACATTCAGTACTTC
CAGSLGPLTTLAKNIQYF
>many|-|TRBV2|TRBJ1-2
TGTGCCAGCAGAGCGGGACACCAGGACTATGGCTACACCTTC
CASRAGHQDYGYTF
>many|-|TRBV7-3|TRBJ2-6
TGTGCCAGCAGCAAGCAGGGGGGTGGGGCCAACGTCCTGACTTTC
CASSKQGGGANVLTF
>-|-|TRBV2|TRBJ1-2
TGTGCCAGCAGTGGCGAGGGGATCGGCTATGGCTACACCTTC
CASSGEGIGYGYTF
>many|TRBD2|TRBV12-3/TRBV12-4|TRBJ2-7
TGTGCCAGCAGCCTGACTAGCGGGTTTCGCGAGCAGTACTTC
CASSLTSGFREQYF
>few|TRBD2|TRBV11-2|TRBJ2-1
TGTGCCAGCACCGCTAGCGGAGGAGGTTATGAGCAGTTCTTC
CASTASGGGYEQFF
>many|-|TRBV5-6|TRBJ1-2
TGTGCCAGCAGCTTGGGAGGGGCCCGGGGCTACACCTTC
CASSLGGARGYTF
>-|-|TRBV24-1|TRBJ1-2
TGTGCCACCAGTGCCCAGGGCGGTGGCTATGGCTACACCTTC
CATSAQGGGYGYTF
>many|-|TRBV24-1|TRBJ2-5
TGTGCCACCAGTGATAATAGGGGGAGGGGAGAGACCCAGTACTTC
CATSDNRGRGETQYF
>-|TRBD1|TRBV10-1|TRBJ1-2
TGCGCCAGGGTCCCGGGACAGGGGTGGTATGGCTACACCTTC
CARVPGQGWYGYTF
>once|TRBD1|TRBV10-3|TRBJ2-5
TGTGCCAGCAGCTTGGACAGGCAAGAGACCCAGTGCTTC
CASSLDRQETQCF
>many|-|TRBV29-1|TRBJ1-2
TGCAGCGTTGAAGGGGTTCTCTATGGCTACACCTTC
CSVEGVLYGYTF
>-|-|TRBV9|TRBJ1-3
TGTGCCAGCAGCGTTGACGTGGGGGGGGCTGGAAACACCATATATTTT
CASSVDVGGAGNTIYF
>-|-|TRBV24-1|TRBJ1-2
TGTGCCACCAGTATCGACGGCTATGGCTACACCTTC
CATSIDGYGYTF